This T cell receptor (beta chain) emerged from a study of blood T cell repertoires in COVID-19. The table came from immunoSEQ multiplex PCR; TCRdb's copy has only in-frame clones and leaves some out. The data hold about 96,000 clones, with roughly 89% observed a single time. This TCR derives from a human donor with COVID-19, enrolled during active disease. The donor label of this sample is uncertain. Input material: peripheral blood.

CDR3 DNA: TGTGCCAGCAGTGGTGGTCAGGCCGGTGAGCAGTTCTTC. Its translation: CASSGGQAGEQFF. The rearrangement links TRBV6-4 to TRBJ2-1; D ambiguous. Germline values: CDR1 MRHNA, CDR2 SNTAGT. The CDR3 extends over 13 amino acids. V lost 4 bases, J lost 9 bases, and 13 bases lay in between.